Here is one TCR beta chain with its context. Its antigen is not identified. This record comes from a study of chemoradiotherapy in HPV16-positive cancers. Here immunoSEQ multiplex PCR was the method, and the copy in TCRdb shows in-frame clones only, minus some. The table lists around 30,000 clones, about nine tenths of them singletons. CDR1 is SGDLS and CDR2 is YYNGEE in the germline V gene. The CDR3 contains 15 residues. V shed 0 bases and J shed 1 base, with 7 bases lying between them. Overall study results and limits: During treatment, candidate HPV-specific clones and E7-related motifs expanded in tumor.

Over chemoradiotherapy, repertoires were sampled more than once. This specimen consisted of blood, obtained from a patient who underwent chemoradiotherapy. The rearrangement uses TRBV9 and TRBJ1-4; D unclear. This receptor was obtained from a human donor with HPV-associated anogenital cancer. DNA of the CDR3: TGTGCCAGCAGCGTAGGTGGCAGAACTAATGAAAAACTGTTTTTT. This translates into CASSVGGRTNEKLFF.